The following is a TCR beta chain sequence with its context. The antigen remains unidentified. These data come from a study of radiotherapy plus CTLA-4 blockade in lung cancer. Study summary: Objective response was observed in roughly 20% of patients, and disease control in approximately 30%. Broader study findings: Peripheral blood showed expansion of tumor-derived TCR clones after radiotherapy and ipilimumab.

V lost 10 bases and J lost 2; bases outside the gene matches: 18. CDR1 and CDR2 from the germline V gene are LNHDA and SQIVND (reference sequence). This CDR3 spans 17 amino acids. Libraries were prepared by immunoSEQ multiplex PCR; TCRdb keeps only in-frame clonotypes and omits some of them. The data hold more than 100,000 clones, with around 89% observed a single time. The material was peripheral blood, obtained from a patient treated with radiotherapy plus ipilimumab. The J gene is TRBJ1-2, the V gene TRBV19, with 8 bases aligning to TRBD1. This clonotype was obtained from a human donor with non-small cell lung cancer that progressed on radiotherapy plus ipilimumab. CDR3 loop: CATANGQGAISNYGYTF. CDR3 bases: TGTGCCACCGCGAACGGCCAGGGGGCGATCTCAAACTATGGCTACACCTTC.